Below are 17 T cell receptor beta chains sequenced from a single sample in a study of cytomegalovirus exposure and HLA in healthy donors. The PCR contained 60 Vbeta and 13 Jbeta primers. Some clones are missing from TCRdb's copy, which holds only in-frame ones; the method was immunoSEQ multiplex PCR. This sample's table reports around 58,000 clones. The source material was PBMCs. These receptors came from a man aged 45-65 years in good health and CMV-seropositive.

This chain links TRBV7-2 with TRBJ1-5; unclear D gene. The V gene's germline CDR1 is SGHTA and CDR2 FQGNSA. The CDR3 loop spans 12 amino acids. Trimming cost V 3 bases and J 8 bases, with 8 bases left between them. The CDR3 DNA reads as TGTGCCAGCAGCTTCCTGGAGGAGCCCCAGCATTTT. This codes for CASSFLEEPQHF.

The CDR3, as DNA: TGTGCCAGCAGGAGGGGGCTGGGGAACTATGGCTACACCTTC. Its translation: CASRRGLGNYGYTF. The chain couples TRBV6-5 to TRBJ1-2; 7 bases are shared with TRBD1. Germline V lookup: CDR1 MNHEY, CDR2 SVGAGI. The V and J ends lost 6 bases and 2 bases, in that order; junction bases with no gene match: 6. The CDR3 totals 14 residues.

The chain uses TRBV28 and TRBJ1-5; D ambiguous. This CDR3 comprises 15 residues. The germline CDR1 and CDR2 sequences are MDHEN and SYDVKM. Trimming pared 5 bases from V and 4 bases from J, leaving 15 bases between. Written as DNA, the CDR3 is TGTGCCAGCAGTCTCCCTGTTACAAATAATCAGCCCCAGCATTTT. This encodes CASSLPVTNNQPQHF.

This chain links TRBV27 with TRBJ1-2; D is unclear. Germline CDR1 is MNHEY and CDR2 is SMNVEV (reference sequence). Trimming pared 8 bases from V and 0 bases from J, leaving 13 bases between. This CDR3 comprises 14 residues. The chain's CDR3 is CASSRAGANYGYTF. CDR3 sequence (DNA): TGTGCCAGCTCCCGTGCGGGCGCTAACTATGGCTACACCTTC.

DNA of the CDR3: TGTGCCAGCAGTTCCCCAGGGGGCCCGAACACCGGGGAGCTGTTTTTT. Translated: CASSSPGGPNTGELFF. This chain uses TRBV6-5 with TRBJ2-2; the match to TRBD1 covers 8 bases. After removal of 4 bases from V and 0 bases from J, the junction contained 4 bases not matched to a gene. Looked up from germline, CDR1 is MNHEY and CDR2 is SVGAGI. The CDR3 runs 16 residues.

The CDR3 is CSYSGIGGELFF. For the CDR3, the DNA is TGCAGCTACTCAGGGATAGGCGGGGAGCTGTTTTTT. The chain is built from TRBV29-1 and TRBJ2-2, with D possibly matching TRBD1 (5 bases). Trimming pared 8 bases from V and 7 bases from J, leaving 14 bases between. This CDR3 contains 12 residues. CDR1 is SQVTM, CDR2 ANQGSEA, per germline.

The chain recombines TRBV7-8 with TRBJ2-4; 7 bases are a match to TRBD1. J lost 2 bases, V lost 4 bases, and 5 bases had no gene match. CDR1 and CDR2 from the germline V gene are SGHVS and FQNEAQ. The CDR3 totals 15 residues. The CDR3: CASSYRQGTKNIQYF. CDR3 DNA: TGTGCCAGCAGCTATCGACAGGGTACCAAAAACATTCAGTACTTC. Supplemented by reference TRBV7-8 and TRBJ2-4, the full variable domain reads GAGVSQSPRYKVAKRGQDVALRCDPISGHVSLFWYQQALGQGPEFLTYFQNEAQLDKSGLPSDRFFAERPEGSVSTLKIQRTQQEDSAVYLCASSYRQGTKNIQYFGAGTRLSVL.

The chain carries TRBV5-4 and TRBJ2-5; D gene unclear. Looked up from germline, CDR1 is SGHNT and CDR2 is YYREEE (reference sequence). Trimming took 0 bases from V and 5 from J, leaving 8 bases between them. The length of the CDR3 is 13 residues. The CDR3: CASSLGVSETQYF. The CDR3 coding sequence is TGTGCCAGCAGCTTGGGAGTTAGCGAGACCCAGTACTTC.

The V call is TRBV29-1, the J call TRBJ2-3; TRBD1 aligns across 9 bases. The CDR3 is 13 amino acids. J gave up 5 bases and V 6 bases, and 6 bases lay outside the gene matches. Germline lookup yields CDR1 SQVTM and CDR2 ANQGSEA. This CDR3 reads CSVLQGAGDTQYF. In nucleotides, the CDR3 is TGCAGCGTCCTACAGGGGGCAGGAGATACGCAGTATTTT.

As DNA, the CDR3 is TGTGCCAGCAGTAGGCGCGGGTCAACTAATGAAAAACTGTTTTTT. Protein: CASSRRGSTNEKLFF. The V gene is TRBV27, the J gene TRBJ1-4, with D unresolved. The germline gives CDR1 MNHEY, CDR2 SMNVEV (reference sequence). Trimming stripped 5 bases from V and 0 bases from J, with 10 bases between. The CDR3 is 15 amino acids.

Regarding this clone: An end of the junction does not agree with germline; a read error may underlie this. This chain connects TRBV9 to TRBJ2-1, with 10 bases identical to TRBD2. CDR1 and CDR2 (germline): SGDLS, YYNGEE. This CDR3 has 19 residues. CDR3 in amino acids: CASSVGLAGGLRSDNEQFF. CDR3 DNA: TGTGCCAGCAGCGTAGGGTTAGCGGGGGGCTTACGCTCCGACAATGAGCAGTTCTTC.

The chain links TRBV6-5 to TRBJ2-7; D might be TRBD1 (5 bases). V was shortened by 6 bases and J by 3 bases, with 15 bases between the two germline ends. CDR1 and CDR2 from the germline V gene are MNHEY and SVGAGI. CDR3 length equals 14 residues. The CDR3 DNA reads TGTGCCAGCAGCCCGACAGCCGGATACTACGAGCAGTACTTC. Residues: CASSPTAGYYEQYF.

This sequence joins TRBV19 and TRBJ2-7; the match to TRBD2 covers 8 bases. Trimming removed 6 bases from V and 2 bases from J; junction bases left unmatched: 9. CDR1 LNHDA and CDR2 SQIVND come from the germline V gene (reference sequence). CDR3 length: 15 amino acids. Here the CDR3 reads CASRLGLAGTYEQYF. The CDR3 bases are TGTGCCAGTAGGCTAGGGTTAGCGGGAACCTACGAGCAGTACTTC.

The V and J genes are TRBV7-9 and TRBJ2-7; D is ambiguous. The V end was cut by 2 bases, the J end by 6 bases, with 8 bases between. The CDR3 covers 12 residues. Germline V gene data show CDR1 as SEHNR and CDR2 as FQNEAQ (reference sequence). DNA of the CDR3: TGTGCCAGCAGCTTAAATACGGGCGAGCAGTACTTC. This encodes CASSLNTGEQYF.

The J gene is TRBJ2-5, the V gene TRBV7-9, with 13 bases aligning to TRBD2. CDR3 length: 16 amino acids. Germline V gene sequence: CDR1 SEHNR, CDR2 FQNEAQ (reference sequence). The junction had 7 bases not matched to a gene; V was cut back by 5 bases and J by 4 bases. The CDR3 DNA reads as TGTGCCAGCAGCGCCGGACTAGCGGGAGTCGGAGAGACCCAGTACTTC. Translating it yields CASSAGLAGVGETQYF.

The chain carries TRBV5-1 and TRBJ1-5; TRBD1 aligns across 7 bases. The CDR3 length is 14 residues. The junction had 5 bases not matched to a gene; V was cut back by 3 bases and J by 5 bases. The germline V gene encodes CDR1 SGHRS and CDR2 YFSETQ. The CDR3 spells CASSYRGPDQPQHF. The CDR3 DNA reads TGCGCCAGCAGCTACAGGGGTCCCGATCAGCCCCAGCATTTT. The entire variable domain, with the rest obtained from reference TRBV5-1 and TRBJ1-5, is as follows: KAGVTQTPRYLIKTRGQQVTLSCSPISGHRSVSWYQQTPGQGLQFLFEYFSETQRNKGNFPGRFSGRQFSNSRSEMNVSTLELGDSALYLCASSYRGPDQPQHFGDGTRLSIL.

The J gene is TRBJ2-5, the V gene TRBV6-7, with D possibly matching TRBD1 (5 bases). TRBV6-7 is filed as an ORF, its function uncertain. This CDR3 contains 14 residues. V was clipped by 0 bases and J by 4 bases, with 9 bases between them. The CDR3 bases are TGTGCCAGCAGTTACTCGATAAGGGGAGAGACCCAGTACTTC. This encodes CASSYSIRGETQYF.